The clone carrying this T cell receptor beta chain was counted at least ten times. Its antigen is still unknown. The record originates from a study of Graves' ophthalmopathy and Graves' hyperthyroidism. Findings and limits, study-wide: Ophthalmopathy and stable hyperthyroidism were discriminated by a 13-signature model, with around 88% sensitivity and 80% to 84% specificity.

Using RNA transcripts, the TCR beta CDR3 regions were amplified. In the first round, RT-PCR was carried out with HTBI primers, and a multiplex PCR formed the second round. TCRdb re-analysed the multiplex PCR reads in MiXCR, keeping a single row per CDR3 protein. The sample records around 1.1 million distinct CDR3 sequences, about 38% being singletons. The V gene lost 5 bases and the J gene lost 2 bases, with 16 bases spanning the gap. The CDR3 contains 15 residues. Germline V lookup: CDR1 SGHTA, CDR2 FQGTGA. Clinicians diagnosed using symptoms, serum thyroxine, TRAb, thyroid ultrasound and orbital computed tomography.

The sample comprised peripheral blood or thyroid tissue (not recorded which). V and J are TRBV7-3 and TRBJ2-7; maybe TRBD2 (5 bases). The TCR was taken from an adult man with Graves' hyperthyroidism. The CDR3 bases are TGTGCCAGCAGCACAACGGGATCAGCGACCTACGAGCAGTACTTC. This codes for CASSTTGSATYEQYF.